This TCR beta chain appears in the sequencing data of a study of PD-L1 blockade in urothelial cancer. About the research overall: Of 30 or so patients, some 25 were males with bladder-origin urothelial cancer.

J was trimmed by 4 bases and V by 8 bases; bases with no gene match: 5. Germline loops: CDR1 GTSNPN, CDR2 SVGIG (reference sequence). The length of the CDR3 is 12 residues. Method: immunoSEQ multiplex PCR; TCRdb's copy keeps in-frame clones and lacks some. Of 58,000 or so clones listed, around 84% were seen once; the top ten hold 2.9%. The TCR was taken from a man aged 50-60 years with urothelial cancer. The starting material was PBMCs, obtained around atezolizumab (anti-PD-L1) treatment. The V call is TRBV30, the J call TRBJ1-2; 9 bases agree with TRBD1. CDR3 in DNA: TGTGCCATTACAGGGGGCTCCTATGGCTACACCTTC. This gives the protein CAITGGSYGYTF.